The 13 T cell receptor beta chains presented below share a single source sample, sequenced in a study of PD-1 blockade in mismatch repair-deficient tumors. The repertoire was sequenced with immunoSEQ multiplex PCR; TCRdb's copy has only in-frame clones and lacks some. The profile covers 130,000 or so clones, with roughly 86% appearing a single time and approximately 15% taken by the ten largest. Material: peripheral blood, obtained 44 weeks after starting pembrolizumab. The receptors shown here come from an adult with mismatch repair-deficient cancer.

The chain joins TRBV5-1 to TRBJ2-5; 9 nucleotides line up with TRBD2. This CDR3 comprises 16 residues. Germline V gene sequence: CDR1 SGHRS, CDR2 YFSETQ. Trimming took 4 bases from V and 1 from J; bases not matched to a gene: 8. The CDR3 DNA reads TGCGCCAGCAGCAAAACCGGGACTAGCCGCCAAGAGACCCAGTACTTC. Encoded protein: CASSKTGTSRQETQYF.

CDR3: CASNAGRWSNQPQHF. DNA for the CDR3: TGTGCCAGCAATGCGGGGAGGTGGAGCAATCAGCCCCAGCATTTT. The genes are TRBV6-1 and TRBJ1-5; D call uncertain. V was pared by 7 bases and J by 1 base, with 14 bases between. Germline V gives CDR1 MNHNS, CDR2 SASEGT. This CDR3 is 15 amino acids long.

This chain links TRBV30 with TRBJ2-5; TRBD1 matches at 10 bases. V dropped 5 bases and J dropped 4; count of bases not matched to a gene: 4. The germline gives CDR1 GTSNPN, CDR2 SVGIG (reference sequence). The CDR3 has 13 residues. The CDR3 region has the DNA TGTGCCTGGGGGGGACAGGGGCCAGAGACCCAGTACTTC. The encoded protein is CAWGGQGPETQYF.

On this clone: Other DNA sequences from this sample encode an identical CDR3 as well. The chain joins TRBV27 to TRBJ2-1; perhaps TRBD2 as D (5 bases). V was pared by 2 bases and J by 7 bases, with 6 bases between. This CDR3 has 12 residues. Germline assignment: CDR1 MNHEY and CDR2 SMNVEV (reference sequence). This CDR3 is CASSLSGNEQFF. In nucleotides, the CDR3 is TGTGCCAGCAGTTTAAGCGGAAATGAGCAGTTCTTC.

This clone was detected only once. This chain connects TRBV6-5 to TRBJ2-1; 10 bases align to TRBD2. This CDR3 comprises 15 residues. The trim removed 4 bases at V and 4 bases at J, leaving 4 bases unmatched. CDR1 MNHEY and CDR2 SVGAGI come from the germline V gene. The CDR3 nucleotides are TGTGCCAGCAGTTCCGGGACTAGCGTGTACAATGAGCAGTTCTTC. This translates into CASSSGTSVYNEQFF.

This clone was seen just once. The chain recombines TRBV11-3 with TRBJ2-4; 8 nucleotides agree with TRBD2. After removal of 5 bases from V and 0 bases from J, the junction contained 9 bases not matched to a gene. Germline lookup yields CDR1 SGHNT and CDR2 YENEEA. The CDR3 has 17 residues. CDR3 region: CASSTQSGRLAKNIQYF. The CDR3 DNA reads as TGTGCCAGCAGCACCCAAAGCGGGAGACTAGCCAAAAACATTCAGTACTTC.

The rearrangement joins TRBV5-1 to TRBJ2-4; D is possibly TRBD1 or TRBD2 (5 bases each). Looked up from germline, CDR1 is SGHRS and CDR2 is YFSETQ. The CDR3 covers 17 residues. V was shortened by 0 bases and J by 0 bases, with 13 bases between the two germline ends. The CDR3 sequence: CASSLAPGPLAKNIQYF. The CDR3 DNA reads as TGCGCCAGCAGCTTGGCACCGGGACCCCTAGCCAAAAACATTCAGTACTTC.

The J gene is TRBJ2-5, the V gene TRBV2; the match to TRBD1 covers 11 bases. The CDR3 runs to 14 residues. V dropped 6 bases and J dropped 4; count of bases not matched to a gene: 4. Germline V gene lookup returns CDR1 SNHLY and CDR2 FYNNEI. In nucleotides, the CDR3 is TGTGCCAGCAGCCTCGGGACAGGGGGAGAGACCCAGTACTTC. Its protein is CASSLGTGGETQYF. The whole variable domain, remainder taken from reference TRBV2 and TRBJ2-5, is EPEVTQTPSHQVTQMGQEVILRCVPISNHLYFYWYRQILGQKVEFLVSFYNNEISEKSEIFDDQFSVERPDGSNFTLKIRSTKLEDSAMYFCASSLGTGGETQYFGPGTRLLVL.

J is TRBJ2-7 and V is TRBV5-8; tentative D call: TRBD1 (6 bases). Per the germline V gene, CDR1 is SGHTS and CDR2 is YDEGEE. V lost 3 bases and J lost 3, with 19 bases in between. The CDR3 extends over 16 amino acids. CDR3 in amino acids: CASSSHRRDINYEQYF. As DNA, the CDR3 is TGTGCCAGCAGCTCCCATCGCCGGGACATCAACTACGAGCAGTACTTC.

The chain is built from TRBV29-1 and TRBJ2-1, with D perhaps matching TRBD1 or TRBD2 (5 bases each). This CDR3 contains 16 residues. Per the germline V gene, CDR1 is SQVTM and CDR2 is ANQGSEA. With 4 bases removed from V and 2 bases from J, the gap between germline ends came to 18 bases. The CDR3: CSVGDVGDEAYNEQFF. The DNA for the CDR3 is TGCAGCGTTGGTGACGTAGGGGACGAAGCCTACAATGAGCAGTTCTTC.

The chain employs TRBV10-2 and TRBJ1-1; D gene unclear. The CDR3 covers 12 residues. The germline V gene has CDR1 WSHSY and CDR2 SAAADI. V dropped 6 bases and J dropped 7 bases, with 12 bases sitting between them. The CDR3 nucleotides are TGCGCCAGCAGCCCAGGAGAAATTGAAGCTTTCTTT. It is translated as CASSPGEIEAFF.

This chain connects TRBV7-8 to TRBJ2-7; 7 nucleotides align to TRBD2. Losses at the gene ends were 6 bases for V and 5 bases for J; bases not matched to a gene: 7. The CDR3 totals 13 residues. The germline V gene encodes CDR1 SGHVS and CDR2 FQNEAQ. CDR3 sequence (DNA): TGTGCCAGCAGGGCATGGCGGGAGCACGAGCAGTACTTC. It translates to CASRAWREHEQYF. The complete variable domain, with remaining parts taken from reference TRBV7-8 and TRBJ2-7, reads GAGVSQSPRYKVAKRGQDVALRCDPISGHVSLFWYQQALGQGPEFLTYFQNEAQLDKSGLPSDRFFAERPEGSVSTLKIQRTQQEDSAVYLCASRAWREHEQYFGPGTRLTVT.

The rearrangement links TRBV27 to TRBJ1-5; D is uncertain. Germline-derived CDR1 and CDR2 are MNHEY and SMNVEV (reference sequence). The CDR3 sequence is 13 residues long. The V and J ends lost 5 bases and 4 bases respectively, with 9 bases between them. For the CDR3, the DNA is TGTGCCAGCAGTCACAAGACTAATCAGCCCCAGCATTTT. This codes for CASSHKTNQPQHF.